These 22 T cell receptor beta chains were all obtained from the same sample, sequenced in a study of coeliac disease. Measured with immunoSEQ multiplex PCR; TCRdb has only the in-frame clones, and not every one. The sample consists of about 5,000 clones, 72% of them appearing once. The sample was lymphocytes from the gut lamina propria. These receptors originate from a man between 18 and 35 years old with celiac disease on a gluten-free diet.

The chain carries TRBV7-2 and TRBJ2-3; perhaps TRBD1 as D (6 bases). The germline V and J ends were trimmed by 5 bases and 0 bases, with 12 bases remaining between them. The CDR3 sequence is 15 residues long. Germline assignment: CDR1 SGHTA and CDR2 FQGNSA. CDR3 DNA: TGTGCCAGCAGCATCGAGGGGGATAGCACAGATACGCAGTATTTT. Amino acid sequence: CASSIEGDSTDTQYF.

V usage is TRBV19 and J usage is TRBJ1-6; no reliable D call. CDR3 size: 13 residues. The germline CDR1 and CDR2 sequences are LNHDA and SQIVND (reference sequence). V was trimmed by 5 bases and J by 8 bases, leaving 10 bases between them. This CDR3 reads CASSSGEYSPLHF. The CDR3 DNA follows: TGTGCCAGTAGTTCCGGGGAGTATTCACCCCTCCACTTT.

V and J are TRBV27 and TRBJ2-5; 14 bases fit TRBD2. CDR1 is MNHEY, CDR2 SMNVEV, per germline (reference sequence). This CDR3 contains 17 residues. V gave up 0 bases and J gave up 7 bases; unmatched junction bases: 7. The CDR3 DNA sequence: TGTGCCAGCAGTTTATCGAAGACTAGCGGGGGGGCCGTGACCCAGTACTTC. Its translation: CASSLSKTSGGAVTQYF.

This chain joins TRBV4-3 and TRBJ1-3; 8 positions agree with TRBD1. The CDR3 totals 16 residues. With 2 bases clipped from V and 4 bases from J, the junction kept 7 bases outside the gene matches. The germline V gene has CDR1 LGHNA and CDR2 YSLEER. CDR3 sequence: CASSQFGQGPGNTIYF. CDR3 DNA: TGCGCCAGCAGCCAATTCGGACAGGGACCAGGAAACACCATATATTTT.

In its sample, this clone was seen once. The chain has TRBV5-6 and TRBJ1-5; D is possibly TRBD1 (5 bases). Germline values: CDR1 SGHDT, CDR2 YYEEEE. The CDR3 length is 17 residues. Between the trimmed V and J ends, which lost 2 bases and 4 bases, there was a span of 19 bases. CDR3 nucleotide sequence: TGTGCCAGCAGCTTAGGCCAGGGTAGGATAAGAAATCAGCCCCAGCATTTT. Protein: CASSLGQGRIRNQPQHF.

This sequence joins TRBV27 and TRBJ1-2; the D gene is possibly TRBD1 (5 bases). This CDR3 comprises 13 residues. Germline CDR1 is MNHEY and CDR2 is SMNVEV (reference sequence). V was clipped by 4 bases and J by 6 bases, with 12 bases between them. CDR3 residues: CASSYKGSDGYTF. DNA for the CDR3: TGTGCCAGCAGTTACAAGGGGTCGGATGGCTACACCTTC.

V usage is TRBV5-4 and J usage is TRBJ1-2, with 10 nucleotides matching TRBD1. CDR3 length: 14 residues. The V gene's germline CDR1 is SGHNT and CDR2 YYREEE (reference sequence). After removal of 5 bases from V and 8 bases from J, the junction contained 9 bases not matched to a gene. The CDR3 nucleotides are TGTGCCAGCAGAAATCGACAGGGGGCAATCGGCTACACCTTC. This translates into CASRNRQGAIGYTF. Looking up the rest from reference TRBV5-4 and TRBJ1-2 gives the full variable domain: ETGVTQSPTHLIKTRGQQVTLRCSSQSGHNTVSWYQQALGQGPQFIFQYYREEENGRGNFPPRFSGLQFPNYSSELNVNALELDDSALYLCASRNRQGAIGYTFGSGTRLTVV.

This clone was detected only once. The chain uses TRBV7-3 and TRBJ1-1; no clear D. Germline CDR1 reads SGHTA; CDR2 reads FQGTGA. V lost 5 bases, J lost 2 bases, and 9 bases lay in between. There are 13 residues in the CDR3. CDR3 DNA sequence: TGTGCCAGCAGCGCGGGATCCAACACTGAAGCTTTCTTT. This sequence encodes CASSAGSNTEAFF.

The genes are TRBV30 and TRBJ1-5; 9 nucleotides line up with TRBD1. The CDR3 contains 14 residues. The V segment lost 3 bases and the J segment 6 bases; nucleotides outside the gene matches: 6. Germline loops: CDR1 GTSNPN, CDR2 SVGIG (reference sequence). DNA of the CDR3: TGTGCCTGGAGGGGGACAGGGCAAGGTCAGCCCCAGCATTTT. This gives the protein CAWRGTGQGQPQHF. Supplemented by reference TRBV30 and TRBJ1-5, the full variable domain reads SQTIHQWPATLVQPVGSPLSLECTVEGTSNPNLYWYRQAAGRGLQLLFYSVGIGQISSEVPQNLSASRPQDRQFILSSKKLLLSDSGFYLCAWRGTGQGQPQHFGDGTRLSIL.

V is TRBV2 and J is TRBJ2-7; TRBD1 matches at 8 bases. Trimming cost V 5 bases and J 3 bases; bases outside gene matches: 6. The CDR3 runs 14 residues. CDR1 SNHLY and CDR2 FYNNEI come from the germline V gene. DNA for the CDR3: TGTGCCAGCAGTACCGGGACAGGATTCTACGAGCAGTACTTC. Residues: CASSTGTGFYEQYF.

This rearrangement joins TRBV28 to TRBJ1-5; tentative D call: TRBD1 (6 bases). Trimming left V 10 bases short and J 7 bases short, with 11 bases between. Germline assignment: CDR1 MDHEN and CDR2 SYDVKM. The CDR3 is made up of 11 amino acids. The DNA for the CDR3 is TGTGCCACCCAGACAGGACAGCCCCAGCATTTT. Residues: CATQTGQPQHF.

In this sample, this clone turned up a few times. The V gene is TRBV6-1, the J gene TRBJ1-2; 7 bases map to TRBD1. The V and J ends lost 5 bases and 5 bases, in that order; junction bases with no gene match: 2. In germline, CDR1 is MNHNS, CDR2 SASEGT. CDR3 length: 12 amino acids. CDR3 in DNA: TGTGCCAGCAGTCAGGGGGAGTATGGCTACACCTTC. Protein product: CASSQGEYGYTF.

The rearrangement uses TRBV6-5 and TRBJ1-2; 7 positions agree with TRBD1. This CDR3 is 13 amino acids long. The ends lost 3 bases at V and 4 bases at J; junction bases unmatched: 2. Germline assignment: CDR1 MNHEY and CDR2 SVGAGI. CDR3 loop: CASSYGQAYGYTF. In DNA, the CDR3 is TGTGCCAGCAGTTATGGACAGGCCTATGGCTACACCTTC.

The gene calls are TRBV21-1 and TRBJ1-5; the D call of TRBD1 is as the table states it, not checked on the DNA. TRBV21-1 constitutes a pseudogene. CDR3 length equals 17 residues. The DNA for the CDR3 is TGTGCCAGCAGCCCTCGGACAGTCATCTATAGCAATCAGCCCCAGCATTTT. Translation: CASSPRTVIYSNQPQHF.

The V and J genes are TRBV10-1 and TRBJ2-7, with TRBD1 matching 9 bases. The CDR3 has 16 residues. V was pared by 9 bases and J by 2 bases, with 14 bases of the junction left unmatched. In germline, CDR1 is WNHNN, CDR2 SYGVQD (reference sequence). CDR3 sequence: CARVLRGQGITYEQYF. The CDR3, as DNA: TGCGCCAGAGTCCTACGGGGACAGGGAATTACCTACGAGCAGTACTTC.

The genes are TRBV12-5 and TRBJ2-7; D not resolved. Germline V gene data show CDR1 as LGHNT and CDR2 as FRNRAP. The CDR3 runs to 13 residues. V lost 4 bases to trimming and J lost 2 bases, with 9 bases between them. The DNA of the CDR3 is TGTGCTAGTGGTTACGGTCAAACCTACGAGCAGTACTTC. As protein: CASGYGQTYEQYF.

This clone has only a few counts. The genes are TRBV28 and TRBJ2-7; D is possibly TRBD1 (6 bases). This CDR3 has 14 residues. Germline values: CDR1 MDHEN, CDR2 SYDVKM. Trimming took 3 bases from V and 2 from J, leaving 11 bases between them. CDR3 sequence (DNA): TGTGCCAGCAGTTTCGGGACACTTACCTACGAGCAGTACTTC. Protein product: CASSFGTLTYEQYF.

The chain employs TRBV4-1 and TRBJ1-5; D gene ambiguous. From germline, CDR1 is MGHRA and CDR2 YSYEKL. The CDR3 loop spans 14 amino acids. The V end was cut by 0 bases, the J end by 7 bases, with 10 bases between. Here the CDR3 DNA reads TGCGCCAGCAGCCAAGATGGTCAGTGGCAGCCCCAGCATTTT. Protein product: CASSQDGQWQPQHF.

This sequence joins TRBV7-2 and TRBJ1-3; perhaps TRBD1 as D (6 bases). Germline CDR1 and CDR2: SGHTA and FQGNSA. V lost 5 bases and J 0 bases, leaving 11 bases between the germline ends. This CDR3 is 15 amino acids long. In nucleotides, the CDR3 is TGTGCCAGCAGCGCTAGGGGGAACTCTGGAAACACCATATATTTT. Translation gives CASSARGNSGNTIYF.

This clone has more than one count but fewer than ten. CDR3 bases: TGTGCCAGCAGTGAAGAGGTGACAGCCCAAGAGACCCAGTACTTC. Protein sequence: CASSEEVTAQETQYF. V is TRBV2 and J is TRBJ2-5, with D maybe TRBD1 (5 bases). V lost 1 base, J lost 1 base, and 10 bases lay in between. There are 15 residues in the CDR3. Germline lookup yields CDR1 SNHLY and CDR2 FYNNEI.

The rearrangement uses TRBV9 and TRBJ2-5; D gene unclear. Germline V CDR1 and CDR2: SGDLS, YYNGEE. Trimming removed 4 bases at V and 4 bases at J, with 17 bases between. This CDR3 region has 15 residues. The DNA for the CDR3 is TGTGCCAGCAGCCCTGGGCAGTGGATCGGAGAGACCCAGTACTTC. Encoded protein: CASSPGQWIGETQYF.

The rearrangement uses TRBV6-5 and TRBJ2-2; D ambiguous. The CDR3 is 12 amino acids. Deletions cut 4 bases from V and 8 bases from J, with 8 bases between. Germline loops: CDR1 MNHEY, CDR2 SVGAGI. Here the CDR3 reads CASSSLEGELFF. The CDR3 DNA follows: TGTGCCAGCAGTTCTCTGGAGGGGGAGCTGTTTTTT.